This T cell receptor (beta chain) was captured by sequencing in a study of identical twins (TCRdb year 2016). With regard to the full study: The study deep-sequenced TCR alpha and beta repertoires from monozygotic twins, unrelated adults of various ages and cord blood to test whether fetal clonotypes persist. To rule out contamination, the twin experiments were replicated at different times with different library preparation protocols.

This clonotype appeared many times. Its recognized antigen is unknown. Base qualities were left out, and no much larger clone turns up one base away. Looking up the germline V gene yields CDR1 SQVTM and CDR2 ANQGSEA. The trim is 7 bases for V and 5 bases for J, with a gap of 18 bases between the germline ends. The CDR3 numbers 14 residues from cysteine through phenylalanine. Here the CDR3 DNA is all that survives: 42 bases in frame from base 1. Library construction relied on 5' RACE. The sequencer listed for this sample is Illumina HiSeq 2000. A universal primer binding site was introduced by template switching, and a unique molecular identifier was present in the final cDNA, enabling accurate counting of TCR cDNA molecules. Specific primers in the conserved constant-segment region were used to synthesize first-strand cDNA for TCR alpha and beta chains. To control for contamination, every cDNA library was double barcoded, receiving both a SMART-Mk sample barcode and Illumina barcodes. TruSeq adapter sequences along with Illumina sample barcodes were introduced in two successive PCR steps. The Illumina HiSeq platform was used with custom primers to sequence TCR alpha and beta cDNA libraries. The published analysis was carried out like this. MiGEC was used to process raw reads and extract unique molecular identifiers, and MiXCR was used to find CDR3 positions. For each individual, recombination models were inferred using an EM algorithm with the repgenHMM and IGoR tools. The analysis of shared clonotypes was done with the tcR package in R, with sharing normalized by the product of cloneset sizes. To study raw recombination free of thymic and clonal selection effects, out-of-frame nonproductive sequences were analyzed. TCRdb itself trimmed the public reads at Q25 with fastp, ran MiXCR and retained productive beta chains. Here each entry gathers all rows of one CDR3 protein and keeps the most common genes and DNA. What appears here as the V and J calls and clone size reflects TCRdb's work, not the paper's. This sample gives under 1 million distinct CDR3 sequences in total; 10% to 15% of them show up just once. About 1.5% of the sample lies in the top ten.

Overall results and qualifications from the work: Zero-insertion analyses could be partly confounded by invariant T cells such as MAIT and iNKT, although diverse VJ usage argued against such confounding for most clonotypes. In beta out-of-frame sequences, excess twin sharing was weaker, because having fewer shared sequences lowered the signal-to-noise ratio. Compared with coincidental sharing between unrelated individuals, out-of-frame TCR alpha sequences shared between twins showed an excess of sequences with low generation probability. Recombination models systematically underestimated out-of-frame TCR alpha sharing in monozygotic twins but agreed with sharing between unrelated individuals. Abundant cord blood beta clonotypes had fewer insertions, young adult naive repertoires showed a similar but weaker trend, and memory repertoires showed no such trend. Conclusions relied on cross-sectional statistical analysis, since the same donors could not be followed over many years.

All donors were healthy Caucasians. The twin cohort comprised three pairs of female monozygotic twins, all aged about 18 to 29 years. The RNA used for TCR libraries was isolated from peripheral blood mononuclear cells. The data also belong to a second study, concerning yellow fever vaccine responses in identical twins. The second paper states: According to the authors, in identical twins the way T cells responded to vaccination appeared partly convergent and partly personalized. The study precisely tracked vaccine-responding T cell clones in identical twins.

The sample was PBMCs. This clonotype was obtained from a woman aged 18-29 years in good health. Recombination linked TRBV29-1 to TRBJ2-1, and perhaps TRBD1 as D gene, on 6 matching bases. The DNA sequence is as follows: TGCAGCGCCGCATCTAACAGGGCGGACAATGAGCAGTTCTTC. This sequence encodes CSAASNRADNEQFF.